This TCR beta chain was observed in a study of T cells in Graves' hyperthyroidism and ophthalmopathy (dated by TCRdb to about 2019). Some background on the complete study: Peripheral blood was collected at initial diagnosis, before any treatment. After blood sampling, hyperthyroidism patients were treated with methimazole at a starting dose of 30 mg daily, and ophthalmopathy patients were treated with high-dose intravenous methylprednisolone. A discovery cohort of about a hundred patients, roughly 45 with Graves' ophthalmopathy and about 58 with stable Graves' hyperthyroidism, was used to find distinguishing TCR V-J signatures. TCR Vbeta CDR3 sequencing of some 140 peripheral blood samples (fewer than 45 ophthalmopathy, some 75 hyperthyroidism and some 17 progressor patients) is reported in the paper. Whether ophthalmopathy could be predicted prospectively was tested in an independent validation cohort made up of roughly 19 hyperthyroidism patients plus 17 patients who later progressed to ophthalmopathy. Thyroid tissue and blood T-cell repertoires from about 6 Graves' hyperthyroidism patients were also compared in the study. The 90 to 100 discovery patients were randomly divided into training and test sets at a 7:3 ratio. Overall results and qualifications from the work: No statistical method was used to fix the sample size in advance, and group allocation was not hidden from the investigators. A model built on a 13 V-J signature distinguished ophthalmopathy from stable hyperthyroidism, reaching around 88% sensitivity and approximately 83% specificity in cross-validation and 80%/75% in testing. Most expanded thyroid clonotypes (frequency above 0.001) were also found in blood, which suggests that blood repertoires may mirror thyroid immune responses. In validation, the model predicted progression to ophthalmopathy a median of about 6.5 months before onset, with roughly 70% sensitivity and just under 75% specificity.

Note on this clonotype: This clone's antigen is unknown. No clone much larger than this one lies a single base away; base qualities are absent.

The TCR beta CDR3 regions were amplified from RNA transcripts. The TCR CDR3 was subjected to a first round of RT-PCR using the HTBI primer set and the Qiagen OneStep RT-PCR kit. Libraries were constructed in a second round of multiplex PCR, after which size selection and purification were performed. Paired-end sequencing of the libraries was performed with 100 bp reads on an Illumina HiSeq2000. Processing in the source paper ran as follows. SOAPnuke was used to process the raw data, removing reads that contained adapters or uncalled bases, had a mean Phred below 15, or lacked an exact match to the constant primer or identifier. COPE v1.2.5 was used to merge the high-quality paired reads, and each unique nucleotide sequence was defined as a clonotype. MiTCR v1.1 was used to align clonotypes to the IMGT TRBV, TRBD and TRBJ reference segments. Analysis was restricted to V-J combinations with a frequency above 0.0001, which covered roughly 99% of repertoires. A TCS score was defined as the ratio between F50 (clonal expansion) and ExV (chaos), using BLOSUM62-based TCRdist between CDR3 peptides within each V-J. Welch's t-statistics and random forest reduced 450 to 600 V-J features to roughly 13, which were used in a naive Bayes classifier (R e1071). Using fastp trimming at Q25 and MiXCR clonotype assembly, TCRdb reanalyzed the public sequencing data and kept in-frame beta chains. Under each unique CDR3 protein, matching rows form one entry showing the most common genes and DNA. The V and J calls shown here were made by TCRdb, not taken from the authors' results. The sample table holds 150,000 or so distinct CDR3 sequences, of which approximately 20% were seen once. Around two thirds of the sample is in the top ten clones.

Germline trimming: 7 bases from V, 5 bases from J; junction bases outside gene matches: 11. The germline V gene gives CDR1 as SGHTA and CDR2 as FQGTGA. The CDR3 measures 16 amino acids from cysteine to phenylalanine. Kept here is only the CDR3 DNA, which spans 48 bases and is read in frame from base 1. Hyperthyroidism patients were aged 18 to 65 years and newly diagnosed, with disease duration of less than 2 months. The study excluded patients with uncontrolled infections, other autoimmune diseases, pregnancy or lactation. Diagnoses relied on clinical symptoms, serum thyroxine and TRAb, thyroid ultrasound and orbital computed tomography. For progressor patients, blood was drawn at the first diagnosis of hyperthyroidism, before any ophthalmopathy symptoms had appeared. PBMCs were separated from under 12 ml of fresh peripheral blood using Ficoll-Paque density gradient centrifugation. Progressor patients were first diagnosed with Graves' hyperthyroidism and then developed ophthalmopathy during follow-up. Total RNA was extracted using Trizol reagent, and RNA quality was assessed on an Agilent 2100 Bioanalyzer.

The sample comprised blood. The sequence derives from a woman aged 45-60 years with Graves' hyperthyroidism that later progressed to Graves' ophthalmopathy. The V gene is TRBV7-3 and the J gene is TRBJ2-1, and 10 junction bases match TRBD1. The CDR3 protein: CASINQPDRGNNEQFF. The DNA sequence follows: TGTGCCAGCATAAACCAGCCGGACAGGGGGAACAATGAGCAGTTCTTC.